The clone carrying this T cell receptor (beta chain) was counted at least ten times. No antigen is known for it. With 10%, 30% or 50% of RNA, about 20,000 to 1,100,000 naive CD8 T cells were sequenced. This entry is derived from a study of molecular identifiers for immune sequencing clone quantification. Whole-study findings and limits: Sizes of clones that are highly expanded could be underestimated (if identical TCR molecules share a barcode).

Previously described methods and listed TCR primers were used for bulk TCR libraries. MiXCR, applied by TCRdb to the PCR reads, yields one record per CDR3 protein. Of some 320,000 distinct CDR3 sequences detected, over 20% appear once; the ten largest clones hold roughly 0.7%. Sequences were obtained from naive CD8+ T cells from blood, with Jurkat cell RNA spiked in. Subset described: FACS-sorted CD8+CD4-CCR7+CD45RA+ naive T cells. The receptor comes from a human donor in good health. Some libraries in this study had Jurkat cell RNA spiked in.

CDR3 sequence reads: CSVEAVADQETQYF. CDR3 sequence (DNA): TGCAGCGTTGAAGCGGTGGCAGACCAAGAGACCCAGTACTTC. This chain joins TRBV29-1 and TRBJ2-5; D ambiguous. Trimming removed 1 base from V and 0 bases from J, with 9 bases in between. This CDR3 is 14 amino acids long. CDR1 and CDR2 from the germline V gene are SQVTM and ANQGSEA.